These 30 T cell receptor beta chains were sequenced from one sample in a study of brain T cells in children with intractable seizures. Measured with immunoSEQ multiplex PCR; TCRdb has only the in-frame clones, and not every one. Of roughly 8,700 clones in the sample, 69% were seen once. Surgery cases with the highest brain T cell transcript signatures were chosen for sequencing. The input for sequencing was resected brain tissue, taken at surgery. The receptors stem from a girl aged 2 to 10 with tuberous sclerosis and intractable seizures.

This chain joins TRBV29-1 and TRBJ1-3; D possibly corresponds to TRBD1 (5 bases). Trimming removed 3 bases from V and 4 bases from J, with 13 bases in between. This CDR3 has 14 amino acids. CDR1 and CDR2 (germline): SQVTM, ANQGSEA. The CDR3 DNA reads as TGCAGCGTTGAGAGCCCGGGACCCGGAAACACCATATATTTT. Translated, it gives CSVESPGPGNTIYF.

The rearrangement links TRBV9 to TRBJ2-2; D gene ambiguous. The V end lost 0 bases, the J end lost 3 bases, and 9 bases lay between the germline ends. The CDR3 loop spans 15 amino acids. Germline V lookup: CDR1 SGDLS, CDR2 YYNGEE. This chain's CDR3 is CASSVAVTDTGELFF. In nucleotides, the CDR3 is TGTGCCAGCAGCGTAGCAGTAACTGACACCGGGGAGCTGTTTTTT. The full variable domain, its missing parts supplied by reference TRBV9 and TRBJ2-2, is DSGVTQTPKHLITATGQRVTLRCSPRSGDLSVYWYQQSLDQGLQFLIQYYNGEERAKGNILERFSAQQFPDLHSELNLSSLELGDSALYFCASSVAVTDTGELFFGEGSRLTVL.

This clone has only one observation. The chain couples TRBV7-9 to TRBJ2-7; D is unresolved. CDR3 length: 13 residues. CDR1 is SEHNR and CDR2 is FQNEAQ in the germline V gene (reference sequence). Trimming removed 1 base from V and 2 bases from J, with 6 bases in between. CDR3 loop: CASSLDGTYEQYV. In nucleotides, the CDR3 is TGTGCCAGCAGCTTAGACGGAACCTACGAGCAGTACGTC.

This clone was picked up a small number of times. J is TRBJ1-1 and V is TRBV19; D gene ambiguous. The CDR3 loop spans 16 amino acids. The V end lost 3 bases, the J end lost 3 bases, and 17 bases lay between the germline ends. The germline gives CDR1 LNHDA, CDR2 SQIVND (reference sequence). This CDR3 reads CASSMTQGRMYTEAFF. As DNA, the CDR3 is TGTGCCAGTAGTATGACCCAAGGTAGGATGTACACTGAAGCTTTCTTT.

V gene TRBV9 combines with J gene TRBJ2-3, with D perhaps TRBD1 or TRBD2 (5 bases each). CDR3 size: 19 residues. Trimming stripped 3 bases from V and 0 bases from J, with 23 bases between. From germline, CDR1 is SGDLS and CDR2 YYNGEE. CDR3 sequence: CASSGENFGALPSTDTQYF. The CDR3 DNA is TGTGCCAGCAGCGGCGAAAACTTCGGGGCCCTACCGAGCACAGATACGCAGTATTTT.

This clone occurred a few times. The CDR3 DNA sequence: TGCGCCAGCAGCTTGGATGTTACGGGCCCCGGGGAGCTGTTTTTT. Amino acids: CASSLDVTGPGELFF. The V and J genes are TRBV5-1 and TRBJ2-2, with D unclear. V dropped 0 bases and J dropped 6 bases, with 12 bases sitting between them. This CDR3 is built from 15 residues. Germline lookup yields CDR1 SGHRS and CDR2 YFSETQ.

This chain joins TRBV3-1 (or the pseudogene TRBV3-2) and TRBJ1-5; D is ambiguous. Germline V gene lookup returns CDR1 LGHDT and CDR2 YNNKEL (reference sequence). CDR3 length: 12 residues. Trimming shortened V by 1 base and J by 7 bases, and 5 bases separated the two germline ends. The CDR3: CASSQGWQPQHF. DNA of the CDR3: TGTGCCAGCAGCCAAGGTTGGCAGCCCCAGCATTTT.

V and J are TRBV9 and TRBJ1-5; perhaps TRBD1 as D (5 bases). The V end lost 4 bases, the J end lost 3 bases, and 8 bases lay between the germline ends. The germline V gene has CDR1 SGDLS and CDR2 YYNGEE. The CDR3 has 13 residues. DNA for the CDR3: TGTGCCAGCAGCTCAGGGCTCAATCAGCCCCAGCATTTT. Translating it yields CASSSGLNQPQHF.

The chain employs TRBV12-3 or TRBV12-4 and TRBJ1-2; D is undetermined. V was shortened by 4 bases and J by 4 bases, with 7 bases between the two germline ends. The CDR3 extends over 12 amino acids. The CDR3 region has the DNA TGTGCCAGCAGTTCTGGTGGCTATGGCTACACCTTC. Translation: CASSSGGYGYTF.

The chain recombines TRBV9 with TRBJ1-1; D remains unclear. In germline, CDR1 is SGDLS, CDR2 YYNGEE. The CDR3 consists of 14 residues. The ends were cut back, 0 bases at V and 5 bases at J, with 11 bases in the middle. The CDR3 here is CASSVEPGGTEAFF. The CDR3 nucleotides are TGTGCCAGCAGCGTAGAACCGGGCGGAACTGAAGCTTTCTTT.

The chain has TRBV6-1 and TRBJ1-1; D call uncertain. This CDR3 region has 15 residues. From germline, CDR1 is MNHNS and CDR2 SASEGT. Between the trimmed V and J ends, which lost 2 bases and 0 bases, there was a span of 10 bases. The CDR3 loop reads CASSEIRRMNTEAFF. CDR3 sequence (DNA): TGTGCCAGCAGTGAAATTCGGCGGATGAACACTGAAGCTTTCTTT.

The chain carries TRBV10-2 and TRBJ1-2; D gene uncertain. Between the trimmed V and J ends, which lost 0 bases and 7 bases, there was a span of 9 bases. The CDR3 sequence is 13 residues long. Germline V gene lookup returns CDR1 WSHSY and CDR2 SAAADI. CDR3 nucleotide sequence: TGCGCCAGCAGTGAGTCGAGGGTTTCTGGCTACACCTTC. Amino acid sequence: CASSESRVSGYTF.

This clone was detected a few times. The chain couples TRBV10-2 to TRBJ1-4; 12 bases are shared with TRBD1. Per germline, CDR1 WSHSY and CDR2 SAAADI. The CDR3 sequence is 18 residues long. Germline trimming cut 4 bases from V and 0 bases from J; bases unmatched to any gene: 6. This CDR3 is CASSGDRGRRATNEKLFF. The CDR3 region has the DNA TGCGCCAGCAGTGGGGACAGGGGGCGCAGGGCAACTAATGAAAAACTGTTTTTT.

This sequence joins TRBV7-2 and TRBJ2-3; 10 bases map to TRBD2. CDR3 size: 15 residues. Trimming took 4 bases from V and 1 from J; bases not matched to a gene: 2. Germline V gene data show CDR1 as SGHTA and CDR2 as FQGNSA. The CDR3 reads CASSYGTSGTDTQYF. The CDR3, as DNA: TGTGCCAGCAGCTACGGGACTAGCGGCACAGATACGCAGTATTTT.

In its sample, this clone was seen once. This chain links TRBV7-3 with TRBJ1-1, with 11 bases fitting TRBD1. CDR1 and CDR2 from the germline V gene are SGHTA and FQGTGA. Trimming at V came to 11 bases and at J to 0 bases, leaving 8 bases not matched to a gene. The CDR3 is 15 amino acids. CDR3 DNA: TGTGCCTCCAGTGGGACAGGGGGATTGAACACTGAAGCTTTCTTT. This gives the protein CASSGTGGLNTEAFF.

The chain links TRBV5-5 to TRBJ2-1; 11 positions match TRBD2. The ends lost 3 bases at V and 5 bases at J; junction bases unmatched: 7. CDR3 size: 16 residues. The V gene's germline CDR1 is SGHKS and CDR2 YYEKEE (reference sequence). Here the CDR3 DNA reads TGTGCCAGCAGCTGGAACCTAGCGGGGGGTAACAATGAGCAGTTCTTC. Translated: CASSWNLAGGNNEQFF.

This chain connects TRBV5-8 to TRBJ2-7; D is possibly TRBD1 or TRBD2 (6 bases each). CDR1 SGHTS and CDR2 YDEGEE come from the germline V gene. The CDR3 length is 14 residues. V lost 4 bases to trimming and J lost 3 bases, with 14 bases between them. CDR3 nucleotides: TGTGCCAGCAGCCCCGGAGGGGGGTACTACGAGCAGTACTTC. Translating gives CASSPGGGYYEQYF. The full variable domain, with the rest looked up from reference TRBV5-8 and TRBJ2-7, is EAGVTQSPTHLIKTRGQQATLRCSPISGHTSVYWYQQALGLGLQFLLWYDEGEERNRGNFPPRFSGRQFPNYSSELNVNALELEDSALYLCASSPGGGYYEQYFGPGTRLTVT.

This clone was seen only a few times. The chain couples TRBV5-8 to TRBJ2-3; D is ambiguous. V lost 2 bases to trimming and J lost 4 bases, with 11 bases between them. From germline, CDR1 is SGHTS and CDR2 YDEGEE. This CDR3 spans 14 amino acids. The CDR3 sequence is CASSFEIFSDTQYF. The CDR3, as DNA: TGTGCCAGCAGCTTTGAGATTTTTTCAGATACGCAGTATTTT.

V usage is TRBV5-6 and J usage is TRBJ2-7; perhaps TRBD1 as D (5 bases). The CDR3 runs 17 residues. With 3 bases removed from V and 1 base from J, the gap between germline ends came to 20 bases. In germline, CDR1 is SGHDT, CDR2 YYEEEE. CDR3 DNA: TGTGCCAGCAGCTGGACCGACAGAGGCCTTGGGTCCTACGAGCAGTACGTC. Translating it yields CASSWTDRGLGSYEQYV.

This clone was picked up a small number of times. The V call is TRBV29-1, the J call TRBJ1-2; TRBD1 matches at 11 bases. This CDR3 spans 13 amino acids. J was trimmed by 7 bases and V by 6 bases; bases with no gene match: 7. The germline gives CDR1 SQVTM, CDR2 ANQGSEA. Here the CDR3 reads CSVRTGTGGGYTF. The CDR3 bases are TGCAGCGTGAGGACCGGGACAGGGGGTGGCTACACCTTC.

The V call is TRBV27, the J call TRBJ1-2; D might be TRBD1 (5 bases). V dropped 6 bases and J dropped 4 bases, with 18 bases sitting between them. CDR1 is MNHEY and CDR2 is SMNVEV in the germline V gene (reference sequence). The CDR3 loop spans 15 amino acids. CDR3 nucleotide sequence: TGTGCCAGCAGCTTAGAGTTCCAGGGTACCTATGGCTACACCTTC. This gives the protein CASSLEFQGTYGYTF.

The rearrangement uses TRBV7-3 and TRBJ1-2; TRBD1 is a possible D gene (6 bases). Germline V lookup: CDR1 SGHTA, CDR2 FQGTGA. This CDR3 region has 15 residues. V gave up 2 bases and J gave up 0 bases, with 10 bases separating them. CDR3 region: CASSLGGQANYGYTF. In DNA form, the CDR3 reads TGTGCCAGCAGCTTAGGGGGGCAGGCTAACTATGGCTACACCTTC.

V usage is TRBV5-8 and J usage is TRBJ1-5; D remains ambiguous. Between the trimmed V and J ends, which lost 2 bases and 9 bases, there was a span of 18 bases. CDR1 is SGHTS, CDR2 YDEGEE, per germline. The CDR3 is 15 amino acids. In DNA form, the CDR3 reads TGTGCCAGCAGCTTTGGCGGAGGTGGCACACGGCCCCAGCATTTT. It specifies CASSFGGGGTRPQHF. Based on the CDR3 plus reference TRBV5-8 and TRBJ1-5, the full variable domain is EAGVTQSPTHLIKTRGQQATLRCSPISGHTSVYWYQQALGLGLQFLLWYDEGEERNRGNFPPRFSGRQFPNYSSELNVNALELEDSALYLCASSFGGGGTRPQHFGDGTRLSIL.

V gene TRBV23-1 combines with J gene TRBJ2-5; TRBD1 aligns across 8 bases. TRBV23-1 is an ORF, with its function uncertain. This CDR3 contains 19 residues. The trim removed 1 base at V and 1 base at J, leaving 14 bases unmatched. CDR3 sequence: CASSQLNRDRGFSQETQYF. CDR3 sequence (DNA): TGCGCCAGCAGTCAATTAAATCGCGACAGGGGCTTTTCCCAAGAGACCCAGTACTTC.

This clone was counted a single time. J is TRBJ1-1 and V is TRBV19, with D unclear. Germline V CDR1 and CDR2: LNHDA, SQIVND (reference sequence). The V and J ends lost 0 bases and 7 bases respectively, with 9 bases between them. The CDR3 runs 13 residues. DNA for the CDR3: TGTGCCAGTAGTATAGACAGGCGGGTTGAAGCTTTCTTT. Translating gives CASSIDRRVEAFF.

The chain links TRBV4-2 to TRBJ2-3; 10 bases map to TRBD1. The J segment lost 14 bases and the V segment lost 1 base, leaving 9 bases of the junction unmatched. This CDR3 is built from 14 residues. Per germline, CDR1 LGHNA and CDR2 YNFKEQ. The CDR3 loop reads CASSQGFMGQGMYF. CDR3 bases: TGTGCCAGCAGCCAAGGGTTCATGGGACAGGGGATGTATTTT.

This clone was observed a few times. The chain links TRBV7-2 to TRBJ2-2; D is unresolved. The CDR3 is 14 residues long. V was cut by 4 bases and J by 5 bases, with 11 bases left in between. CDR1 is SGHTA and CDR2 is FQGNSA in the germline V gene. The CDR3 bases are TGTGCCAGCAGCTCTCCCCGCGGAACCGGGGAGCTGTTTTTT. This gives the protein CASSSPRGTGELFF.

This clone is termed medium-sized. This rearrangement joins TRBV19 to TRBJ1-5; 7 positions agree with TRBD1. Germline V gives CDR1 LNHDA, CDR2 SQIVND (reference sequence). V shed 6 bases, J shed 0 bases, and the junction held 5 bases outside the gene matches. The CDR3 totals 15 residues. In nucleotides, the CDR3 is TGTGCCAGTAGATCGGGACAGCTTAGCAATCAGCCCCAGCATTTT. Amino acid sequence: CASRSGQLSNQPQHF. Looking up the rest from reference TRBV19 and TRBJ1-5 gives the full variable domain: DGGITQSPKYLFRKEGQNVTLSCEQNLNHDAMYWYRQDPGQGLRLIYYSQIVNDFQKGDIAEGYSVSREKKESFPLTVTSAQKNPTAFYLCASRSGQLSNQPQHFGDGTRLSIL.

The chain combines TRBV6-5 with TRBJ1-1; 7 positions match TRBD1. Germline loops: CDR1 MNHEY, CDR2 SVGAGI. The V gene end was trimmed by 5 bases and the J gene end by 3 bases; junction bases not matched to a gene: 3. The CDR3 sequence is 13 residues long. In DNA, the CDR3 is TGTGCCAGCAGTAGACAGGGATACACTGAAGCTTTCTTT. Its translation: CASSRQGYTEAFF.

The DNA of the CDR3 is TGTGCCTTCCGGGCTAGCGGGGGGACAGATACGCAGTATTTT. This gives the protein CAFRASGGTDTQYF. The chain is built from TRBV30 and TRBJ2-3; 11 nucleotides align to TRBD2. Germline CDR1 and CDR2: GTSNPN and SVGIG (reference sequence). Trimming removed 7 bases from V and 3 bases from J; junction bases left unmatched: 6. The CDR3 contains 14 residues.